Listed here are 27 T cell receptor beta chains from one sample, sequenced in a study of T cells expressing NK-cell markers (dated by TCRdb to the early 2020s). Libraries were made using 5' RACE. The instrument was an Illumina HiSeq 2000. TCRdb reprocessed the reads, so every CDR3 protein sequence counts as one entry and DNA is not shown. This sample's table contains 500,000 to 700,000 distinct CDR3 sequences. The leading ten clones occupy approximately 3.6% of the sample. Input material: blood T cells: a sorted CD56 or NKG2C T cell subset, CD4+ or CD8+ T cells, or bulk PBMC T cells (not recorded which). The receptors come from a man aged 18 to 30 in good health. Donor details come from another sample of the same person, matched by shared clones.

This chain joins TRBV10-3 and TRBJ2-1; TCRdb calls TRBD2, which cannot be checked without DNA. This CDR3 contains 20 residues. Germline lookup yields CDR1 ENHRY and CDR2 SYGVKD. The CDR3 is CAISERVAKGPKGGFGEQFF.

This chain joins TRBV3-1 and TRBJ2-2; TCRdb proposes TRBD2, but this gene call is untestable without DNA. The CDR3 totals 15 residues. Germline lookup yields CDR1 LGHDT and CDR2 YNNKEL (reference sequence). The CDR3: CASRRDFAGPGGLFF.

This sequence joins TRBV11-2 and TRBJ2-1; TCRdb's D call, TRBD1, is unchecked because there is no DNA. The CDR3 runs 17 residues. From germline, CDR1 is SGHAT and CDR2 FQNNGV. The CDR3: CASSSRDTGQLYNEQFF.

The V call is TRBV4-1, the J call TRBJ2-1; TCRdb lists TRBD2, though no DNA is available to test this call. The CDR3 covers 13 residues. CDR1 is MGHRA and CDR2 is YSYEKL in the germline V gene. The CDR3 sequence is CASSQPSGAFKFF.

The CDR3 sequence is CASSFLGQGGYTF. The V and J genes are TRBV7-9 and TRBJ1-2; TCRdb outputs TRBD1, but without DNA this stays unchecked. Germline V gives CDR1 SEHNR, CDR2 FQNEAQ (reference sequence). This CDR3 has 13 amino acids.

This chain's CDR3 is CATSDDTTSYNEQFF. This chain uses TRBV24-1 with TRBJ2-1. The CDR3 has 15 amino acids. The germline CDR1 and CDR2 sequences are KGHDR and SFDVKD.

This rearrangement joins TRBV18 to TRBJ2-3; the D call of TRBD1 rests on TCRdb alone, since no DNA is present to check it. CDR1 and CDR2 from the germline V gene are KGHSH and LQKENI. The CDR3 runs 16 residues. CDR3 region: CASSQAGHVNTDTQYF.

This rearrangement joins TRBV12-3 or TRBV12-4 to TRBJ2-2; TCRdb calls TRBD2, which cannot be checked without DNA. This CDR3 contains 17 residues. The CDR3 spells CASSSTKRGPNTGELFF.

CDR3 region: CASSRMLKGQFF. V and J are TRBV11-3 and TRBJ2-1. This CDR3 has 12 amino acids. The germline gives CDR1 SGHNT, CDR2 YENEEA.

The rearrangement uses TRBV6-4 and TRBJ2-1; TCRdb gives TRBD2 as the D gene, but with no DNA this cannot be confirmed. CDR1 MRHNA and CDR2 SNTAGT come from the germline V gene. This CDR3 contains 19 residues. CDR3 protein: CASSDSPSRRTSSYNEQFF.

The chain carries TRBV12-5 and TRBJ2-5; the D call from TCRdb, TRBD1, cannot be confirmed without DNA. Germline V lookup: CDR1 LGHNT, CDR2 FRNRAP. This CDR3 has 17 residues. This CDR3 reads CASGLGTGAGYQETQYF.

The rearrangement links TRBV27 to TRBJ1-3; absent DNA, TCRdb's TRBD1 call cannot be checked. Germline CDR1 and CDR2: MNHEY and SMNVEV (reference sequence). This CDR3 has 16 residues. The CDR3 protein is CASSPGPVESGNTIYF.

The genes are TRBV14 and TRBJ2-1. Germline CDR1 reads SGHDN; CDR2 reads FVKESK. This CDR3 contains 11 residues. CDR3 protein: CASSQEYPQFF.

The J gene is TRBJ2-3, the V gene TRBV5-1; TCRdb reports TRBD2, a call that lacks DNA to check it against. Germline CDR1 and CDR2: SGHRS and YFSETQ. This CDR3 has 17 residues. CDR3 region: CASSLDLPREGSDTQYF.

V is TRBV10-3 and J is TRBJ2-7; no DNA is available, so the TRBD2 call from TCRdb remains unchecked. In germline, CDR1 is ENHRY, CDR2 SYGVKD. This CDR3 region has 16 residues. CDR3 amino acids: CAISDPGLADPYEQYF.

The CDR3 reads CASSRTHGTSGSSEQFF. The rearrangement joins TRBV3-1 to TRBJ2-1; absent DNA, TCRdb's TRBD2 call cannot be checked. This CDR3 has 17 amino acids. Germline-derived CDR1 and CDR2 are LGHDT and YNNKEL (reference sequence).

V and J are TRBV5-1 and TRBJ2-1; TCRdb calls TRBD1, which cannot be checked without DNA. This CDR3 contains 13 residues. Germline-derived CDR1 and CDR2 are SGHRS and YFSETQ. This CDR3 reads CASSPLQEGGQFF.

The rearrangement links TRBV5-1 to TRBJ2-3. The CDR3 totals 14 residues. The germline V gene encodes CDR1 SGHRS and CDR2 YFSETQ. The CDR3 is CASSLLPNGDTQYF.

The CDR3 sequence is CASSYPTTVGEQYF. This chain joins TRBV6-2 or TRBV6-3 and TRBJ2-7. The CDR3 contains 14 residues. The V gene's germline CDR1 is MNHEY and CDR2 SVGEGT.

This chain links TRBV4-3 with TRBJ2-3; TCRdb's D call, TRBD1, is unchecked because there is no DNA. CDR1 LGHNA and CDR2 YSLEER come from the germline V gene. The CDR3 runs to 17 residues. The CDR3 sequence is CASSQDASSGGRGTQYF.

The chain is built from TRBV10-3 and TRBJ1-2; TCRdb reports TRBD1, a call that lacks DNA to check it against. The germline V gene encodes CDR1 ENHRY and CDR2 SYGVKD. The CDR3 totals 13 residues. CDR3 sequence reads: CAISKSEGDGYTF.

The chain joins TRBV6-1 to TRBJ2-5; TCRdb designates TRBD1, a call that cannot be tested without DNA. Germline assignment: CDR1 MNHNS and CDR2 SASEGT. The CDR3 length is 14 residues. This CDR3 is CASNPDRGSETQYF.

The J gene is TRBJ2-2, the V gene TRBV20-1; TCRdb outputs TRBD1, but without DNA this stays unchecked. This CDR3 spans 15 amino acids. The germline gives CDR1 DFQATT, CDR2 SNEGSKA (reference sequence). CDR3 residues: CSALKPTVDTGELFF.

The chain carries TRBV5-6 and TRBJ2-1; the TRBD1 assignment by TCRdb is unverifiable without DNA. Germline CDR1 reads SGHDT; CDR2 reads YYEEEE. The CDR3 is 17 residues long. The CDR3 sequence is CASSSRLTGGAGNEQFF.

The chain links TRBV10-1 to TRBJ2-4; the TRBD2 assignment by TCRdb is unverifiable without DNA. This CDR3 is built from 17 residues. CDR1 is WNHNN and CDR2 is SYGVQD in the germline V gene (reference sequence). The CDR3 reads CASSESIGVGAKNIQYF.

The rearrangement uses TRBV6-5 and TRBJ2-5; TCRdb lists TRBD1, though no DNA is available to test this call. The CDR3 is 15 residues long. Germline lookup yields CDR1 MNHEY and CDR2 SVGAGI. CDR3 amino acids: CASSYSFGALETQYF.

V is TRBV7-2 and J is TRBJ2-7; as DNA is missing, the TRBD1 call by TCRdb cannot be tested. This CDR3 comprises 14 residues. The V gene's germline CDR1 is SGHTA and CDR2 FQGNSA. This CDR3 is CASSLFKGQGEQYF.